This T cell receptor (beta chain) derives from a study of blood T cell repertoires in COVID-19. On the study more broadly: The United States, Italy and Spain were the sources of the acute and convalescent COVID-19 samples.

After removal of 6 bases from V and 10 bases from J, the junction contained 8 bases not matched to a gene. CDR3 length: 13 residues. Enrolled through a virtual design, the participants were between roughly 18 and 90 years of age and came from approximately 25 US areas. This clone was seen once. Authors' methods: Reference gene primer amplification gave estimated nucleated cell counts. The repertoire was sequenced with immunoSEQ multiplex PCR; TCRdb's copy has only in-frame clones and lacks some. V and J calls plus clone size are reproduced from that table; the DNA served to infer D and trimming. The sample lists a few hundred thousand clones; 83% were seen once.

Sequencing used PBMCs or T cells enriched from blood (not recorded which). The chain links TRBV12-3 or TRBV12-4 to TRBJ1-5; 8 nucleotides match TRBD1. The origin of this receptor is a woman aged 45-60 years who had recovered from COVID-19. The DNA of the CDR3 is TGTGCCAGCAGCCTGGACAGGGTTAGTCCCCAGCATTTT. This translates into CASSLDRVSPQHF.